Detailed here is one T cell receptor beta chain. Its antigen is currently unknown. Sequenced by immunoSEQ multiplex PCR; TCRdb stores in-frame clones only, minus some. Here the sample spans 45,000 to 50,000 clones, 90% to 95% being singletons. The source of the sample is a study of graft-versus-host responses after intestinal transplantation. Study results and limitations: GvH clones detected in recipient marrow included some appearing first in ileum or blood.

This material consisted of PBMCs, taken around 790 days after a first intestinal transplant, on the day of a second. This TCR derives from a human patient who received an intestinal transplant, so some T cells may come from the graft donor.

CDR3 sequence reads: CASSPHGKFYEQYF. CDR3 coding DNA: TGTGCCAGCAGCCCCCACGGGAAGTTCTACGAGCAGTACTTC. The chain uses TRBV7-9 and TRBJ2-7, with a tentative D call TRBD2 (5 bases). V lost 5 bases and J lost 3, with 14 bases in between. The CDR3 extends over 14 amino acids. The germline V gene encodes CDR1 SEHNR and CDR2 FQNEAQ (reference sequence).